Below, one T cell receptor beta chain is given with its context. V gave up 6 bases and J gave up 4 bases; unmatched junction bases: 5. CDR3 size: 14 residues. The germline V gene encodes CDR1 SNHLY and CDR2 FYNNEI. The data derive from a study of blood T cells in healthy people across ages. Combining a sample-barcoded 5' primer with a J-beta primer mix, a second PCR ran for roughly 7 to 11 cycles. A minimum of 2.5 million CDR3-containing paired-end reads was obtained for each sample. TCRdb reanalysed the 5' RACE reads using MiXCR and keeps one entry per CDR3 protein. The sample yields 780,000 or so distinct CDR3 sequences, 25% seen once. These data are also associated with another study on T cells of mothers and their children.

This TCR was sampled from a boy aged 5-17 years in good health. The sample consisted of blood. The genes are TRBV2 and TRBJ2-5, with 10 bases lining up with TRBD1. CDR3 residues: CASRGTGVAETQYF. The CDR3 DNA follows: TGTGCCAGCAGGGGGACAGGGGTTGCAGAGACCCAGTACTTC.